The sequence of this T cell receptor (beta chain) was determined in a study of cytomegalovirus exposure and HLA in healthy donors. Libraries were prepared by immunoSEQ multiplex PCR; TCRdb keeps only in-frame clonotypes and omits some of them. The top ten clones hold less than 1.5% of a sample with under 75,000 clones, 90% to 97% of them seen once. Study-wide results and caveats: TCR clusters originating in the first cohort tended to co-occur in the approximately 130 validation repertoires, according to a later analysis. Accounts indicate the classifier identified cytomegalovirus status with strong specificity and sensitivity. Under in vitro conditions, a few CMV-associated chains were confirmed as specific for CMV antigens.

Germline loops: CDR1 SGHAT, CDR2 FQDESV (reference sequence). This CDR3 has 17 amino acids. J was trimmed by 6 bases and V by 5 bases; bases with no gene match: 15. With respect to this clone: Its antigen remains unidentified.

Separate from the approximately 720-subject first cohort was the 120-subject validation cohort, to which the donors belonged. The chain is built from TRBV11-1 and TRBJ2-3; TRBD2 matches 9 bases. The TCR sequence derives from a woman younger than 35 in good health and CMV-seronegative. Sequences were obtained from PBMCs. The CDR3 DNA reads TGTGCCAGCAGCCAAACCCCCACCGGGACTAGCTTTGATACGCAGTATTTT. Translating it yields CASSQTPTGTSFDTQYF.